The next 16 T cell receptor beta chains were all read from a single sample in a study of neurological immune-mediated disorders. TCRdb fed the 5' RACE reads into MiXCR, producing one record per CDR3 protein. Of about 62,000 distinct CDR3 sequences in the sample, over 3.5% were seen once. Sequenced material: PBMCs. These receptors all come from a woman aged 50 to 60 with multiple sclerosis.

This clonotype has ten or more counts. The gene calls are TRBV15 and TRBJ2-5; tentative D call: TRBD2 (6 bases). The germline V gene encodes CDR1 LNHNV and CDR2 YYDKDF (reference sequence). Trimming removed 1 base at V and 0 bases at J, with 18 bases between. This CDR3 has 18 amino acids. This CDR3 reads CATSRVGSGYDYQETQYF. CDR3 bases: TGTGCCACCAGCAGAGTTGGTAGCGGTTATGATTACCAAGAGACCCAGTACTTC.

This clonotype has ten or more counts. The chain carries TRBV20-1 and TRBJ2-7, with 7 bases matching TRBD1. The CDR3 length is 14 residues. Germline V gene sequence: CDR1 DFQATT, CDR2 SNEGSKA (reference sequence). V shed 5 bases and J 6 bases; nucleotides not matched to a gene: 13. The CDR3 region is CSAQKRTGMGEQYF. In DNA, the CDR3 is TGCAGTGCTCAGAAAAGGACAGGTATGGGCGAGCAGTACTTC.

Worth noting for this clonotype: This may be a read error: a much more frequent sequence differs by one nucleotide. The chain joins TRBV6-2 or TRBV6-3 to TRBJ1-2; D might be TRBD1 (6 bases). The CDR3 runs to 12 residues. The V end lost 3 bases, the J end lost 8 bases, and 10 bases lay between the germline ends. Germline lookup yields CDR1 MNHEY and CDR2 SVGEGT. CDR3 amino acids: CASSYAQGGYTF. CDR3 sequence (DNA): TGTGCCAGCAGTTATGCGCAGGGGGGCTACACCTTC.

This clonotype has at least ten counts. The genes are TRBV29-1 and TRBJ2-5, with D perhaps matching TRBD2 (5 bases). CDR1 and CDR2 (germline): SQVTM, ANQGSEA. This CDR3 contains 12 residues. Trimming stripped 3 bases from V and 5 bases from J, with 10 bases between. The CDR3 is CSVDSGGETQYF. CDR3 sequence (DNA): TGCAGCGTTGACTCGGGCGGGGAGACCCAGTACTTC.

This clonotype was found many times. The genes are TRBV11-2 and TRBJ2-4; a weak D match, TRBD1 (6 bases). V was shortened by 5 bases and J by 5 bases, with 16 bases between the two germline ends. Germline V lookup: CDR1 SGHAT, CDR2 FQNNGV. The CDR3 spans 15 residues. The CDR3 coding sequence is TGTGCCAGCAGCCGAATTACAGGGATGGAAAACATTCAGTACTTC. Its protein product is CASSRITGMENIQYF.

This clonotype was seen at least ten times. This sequence joins TRBV6-2 or TRBV6-3 and TRBJ2-3; 9 bases line up with TRBD2. CDR3 size: 15 residues. CDR1 is MNHEY and CDR2 is SVGEGT in the germline V gene. J was trimmed by 3 bases and V by 4 bases; bases with no gene match: 5. The CDR3, as DNA: TGTGCCAGCAGTTTAGCGGGAGTTTGGACAGATACGCAGTATTTT. Encoded protein: CASSLAGVWTDTQYF.

This clonotype was picked up many times. The chain joins TRBV9 to TRBJ1-1; 9 bases are a match to TRBD1. The germline CDR1 and CDR2 sequences are SGDLS and YYNGEE. Losses at the gene ends were 0 bases for V and 4 bases for J; bases not matched to a gene: 4. The CDR3 has 15 residues. The CDR3 region has the DNA TGTGCCAGCAGCGTAGGGGGACAGGGTAGCACTGAAGCTTTCTTT. It translates to CASSVGGQGSTEAFF. Full variable domain (rest looked up from reference TRBV9 and TRBJ1-1): DSGVTQTPKHLITATGQRVTLRCSPRSGDLSVYWYQQSLDQGLQFLIQYYNGEERAKGNILERFSAQQFPDLHSELNLSSLELGDSALYFCASSVGGQGSTEAFFGQGTRLTVV.

This clonotype occurred many times. The V and J genes are TRBV7-2 and TRBJ1-5, with D possibly matching TRBD1 (5 bases). The CDR3 contains 16 residues. V lost 1 base to trimming and J lost 2 bases, with 12 bases between them. The germline V gene has CDR1 SGHTA and CDR2 FQGNSA. The CDR3 loop is CASSLVRGNGNQPQHF. As DNA, the CDR3 is TGTGCCAGCAGCTTAGTAAGGGGTAATGGCAATCAGCCCCAGCATTTT. The whole variable domain, remainder taken from reference TRBV7-2 and TRBJ1-5, is GAGVSQSPSNKVTEKGKDVELRCDPISGHTALYWYRQSLGQGLEFLIYFQGNSAPDKSGLPSDRFSAERTGGSVSTLTIQRTQQEDSAVYLCASSLVRGNGNQPQHFGDGTRLSIL.

This clonotype was observed a few times. Possible read error: a much larger clone is one base away. The chain joins TRBV4-3 to TRBJ2-7, with D possibly TRBD1 on 5 matching bases. The CDR3 is 13 residues long. In germline, CDR1 is LGHNA, CDR2 YSLEER. Trimming took off 4 bases at V and 3 bases at J, with 10 bases between the two ends. The CDR3 sequence is CASSRERGYEQYF. The DNA of the CDR3 is TGCGCCAGCAGCCGGGAAAGGGGCTACGAGCAGTACTTC.

In its sample, this clonotype was seen many times. The chain employs TRBV4-2 and TRBJ2-7; 8 bases agree with TRBD2. Germline V CDR1 and CDR2: LGHNA, YNFKEQ. The CDR3 spans 15 residues. The junction had 13 bases not matched to a gene; V was cut back by 5 bases and J by 7 bases. The CDR3 loop is CASSAYSGIAGEQYF. CDR3 coding DNA: TGTGCCAGCAGCGCCTATAGCGGGATCGCGGGAGAGCAGTACTTC.

This clonotype has ten or more counts. The V gene is TRBV7-8, the J gene TRBJ1-1; D not resolved. The CDR3 covers 14 residues. Germline-derived CDR1 and CDR2 are SGHVS and FQNEAQ. V gave up 5 bases and J gave up 0 bases, with 10 bases separating them. CDR3 coding DNA: TGTGCCAGCAGCATTAGTCAGGTGAACACTGAAGCTTTCTTT. Its protein is CASSISQVNTEAFF.

This clonotype was seen at least ten times. The chain joins TRBV20-1 to TRBJ2-6, with D tentatively TRBD2 (7 bases). Trimming left V 0 bases short and J 2 bases short, with 11 bases between. CDR1 is DFQATT, CDR2 SNEGSKA, per germline (reference sequence). The CDR3 sequence is 16 residues long. In DNA form, the CDR3 reads TGCAGTGCTAGAGACGCGGGGGCGGCTGGGGCCAACGTCCTGACTTTC. Protein product: CSARDAGAAGANVLTF.

This clonotype was detected ten times or more. This chain's CDR3 is CSARDRNSEGYNEQFF. The CDR3 bases are TGCAGTGCTAGAGATAGGAACAGCGAAGGATACAATGAGCAGTTCTTC. This sequence joins TRBV20-1 and TRBJ2-1, with D unclear. The CDR3 extends over 16 amino acids. In germline, CDR1 is DFQATT, CDR2 SNEGSKA (reference sequence). V shed 0 bases and J shed 4 bases, with 16 bases lying between them.

This clonotype was seen many times. This rearrangement joins TRBV20-1 to TRBJ2-7, with 9 bases aligning to TRBD2. The V gene's germline CDR1 is DFQATT and CDR2 SNEGSKA (reference sequence). The CDR3 has 15 residues. V lost 5 bases and J lost 4; bases outside the gene matches: 12. The CDR3 sequence: CSAGLPGLASYEQYF. The CDR3 nucleotides are TGCAGTGCTGGACTACCGGGACTAGCATCGTACGAGCAGTACTTC.

This clonotype was observed many times. The V and J genes are TRBV9 and TRBJ2-1; maybe TRBD2 (5 bases). Germline loops: CDR1 SGDLS, CDR2 YYNGEE. This CDR3 region has 14 residues. V was trimmed by 6 bases and J by 2 bases, leaving 12 bases between them. CDR3 residues: CASTKDGAYNEQFF. Written as DNA, the CDR3 is TGTGCCAGCACCAAGGACGGGGCCTACAATGAGCAGTTCTTC.

This clonotype was observed a few times. The V call is TRBV30, the J call TRBJ2-4; 8 nucleotides match TRBD1. CDR1 is GTSNPN and CDR2 is SVGIG in the germline V gene (reference sequence). Losses at the gene ends were 2 bases for V and 9 bases for J; bases not matched to a gene: 12. The CDR3 has 15 residues. CDR3 coding DNA: TGTGCCTGGAGTAGAGGAACAGGGGGATTGTCCATTCAGTACTTC. Protein: CAWSRGTGGLSIQYF.